This paragraph covers one T cell receptor (beta chain) sequence. The data are from a study of control samples from healthy donors and cancer patients. Trimming removed 4 bases from V and 8 bases from J, with 14 bases in between. The CDR3 runs to 13 residues. The germline CDR1 and CDR2 sequences are LGHDT and YNNKEL (reference sequence). Produced via immunoSEQ multiplex PCR; TCRdb's table is partial and in-frame only. The table lists some 410,000 clones, 80% to 95% of them singletons. Material for sequencing was PBMCs. The TCR sequence derives from a man aged 40-49 years with head and neck cancer. The chain has TRBV3-1 (or the pseudogene TRBV3-2) and TRBJ1-2; D remains unclear. CDR3 region: CASSLQKGPGYTF. In nucleotides, the CDR3 is TGTGCCAGCAGCCTCCAAAAGGGTCCGGGCTACACCTTC.